The source of this T cell receptor beta chain is a study of shared clonotypes between healthy human individuals. The study, taken as a whole, reports: The donor pool, a small one, limited the genetic and exposure-history diversity represented. Clonotypes shared by all four donors outscored non-shared clonotypes in generation probability.

Memory CD4+ cells were the fraction left after CD45RA+ naive selection. As for this clone: Its antigen is currently unknown. This specimen includes other DNA sequences encoding the same CDR3.

Per the study methods: With immunoSEQ giving junction-only sequences and no quality scores, filtering differed. Data came from immunoSEQ multiplex PCR; TCRdb stores just in-frame clones and leaves some out. V and J calls and clone size are given by that table; D and trimming were obtained from the DNA. Among about 1.1 million clones listed, approximately 80% were seen once. Sequencing was done on a sample of memory CD4+ T cells from PBMCs. Subset denoted: CD45RA-negative fraction. This TCR came from a man between 18 and 35 years old in good health. Some clones in this sample may be carry-over from other donors' samples.

This CDR3 is CASSRIMNTEAFF. CDR3 nucleotides: TGCGCCAGCAGCCGAATCATGAACACTGAAGCTTTCTTT. This chain uses TRBV5-1 with TRBJ1-1; no clear D. The V and J ends lost 4 bases and 0 bases respectively, with 7 bases between them. The CDR3 has 13 residues. The V gene's germline CDR1 is SGHRS and CDR2 YFSETQ.